The clone carrying this TCR beta chain was observed a single time. Its antigen is not known. TCRdb itself ran the multiplex PCR reads through MiXCR, one entry per CDR3 protein. In the table there are about 270,000 distinct CDR3 sequences, about 30% of which are singletons. The sample originates from a study of breast tumors, draining lymph nodes, adjacent tissues. Study-wide results and limits: Data only fit, rather than demonstrated, lymph node origin of most tumor T cells.

The germline CDR1 and CDR2 sequences are SEHNR and FQNEAQ (reference sequence). V lost 5 bases and J lost 4, with 14 bases in between. The length of the CDR3 is 14 residues. The lymph nodes were axillary draining lymph nodes from breast cancer patients. The sequence was collected from a female donor with breast cancer. Some clones in this sample may be carry-over from other donors' samples. The sequenced sample consisted of axillary lymph node tissue. J is TRBJ2-5 and V is TRBV7-9; possibly TRBD1 for D (6 bases). In nucleotides, the CDR3 is TGTGCCAGCAGCAAAACTACAGGGAGAGAGACCCAGTACTTC. This sequence encodes CASSKTTGRETQYF.